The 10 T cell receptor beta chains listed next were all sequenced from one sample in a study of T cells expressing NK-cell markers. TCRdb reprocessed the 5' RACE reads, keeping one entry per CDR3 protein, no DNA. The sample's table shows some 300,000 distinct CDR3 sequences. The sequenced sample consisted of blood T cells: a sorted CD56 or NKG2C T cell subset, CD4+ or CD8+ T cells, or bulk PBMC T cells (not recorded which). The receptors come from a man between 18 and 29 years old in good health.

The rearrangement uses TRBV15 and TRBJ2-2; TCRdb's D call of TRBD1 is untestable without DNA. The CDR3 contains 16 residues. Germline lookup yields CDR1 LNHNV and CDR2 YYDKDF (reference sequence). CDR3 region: CATSRELIGGTGELFF.

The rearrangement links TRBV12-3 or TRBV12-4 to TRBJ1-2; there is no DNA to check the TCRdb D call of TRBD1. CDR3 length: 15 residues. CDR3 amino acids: CASSPYNTGDGGYTF.

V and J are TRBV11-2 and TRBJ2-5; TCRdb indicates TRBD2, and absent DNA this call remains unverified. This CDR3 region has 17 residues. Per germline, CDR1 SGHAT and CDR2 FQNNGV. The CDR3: CASSILTSGKGSETQYF.

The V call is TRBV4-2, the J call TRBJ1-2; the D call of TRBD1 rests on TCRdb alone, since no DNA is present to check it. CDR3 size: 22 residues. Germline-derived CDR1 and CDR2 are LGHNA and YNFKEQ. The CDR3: CASSQDYPLAGPDATRGSGYTF.

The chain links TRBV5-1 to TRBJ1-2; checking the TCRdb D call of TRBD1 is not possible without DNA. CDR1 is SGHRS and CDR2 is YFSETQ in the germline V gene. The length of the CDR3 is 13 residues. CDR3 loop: CASSFGTSDGYTF.

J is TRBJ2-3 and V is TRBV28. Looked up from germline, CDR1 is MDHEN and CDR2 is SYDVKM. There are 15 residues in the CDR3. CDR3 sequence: CASSLLERVADTQYF. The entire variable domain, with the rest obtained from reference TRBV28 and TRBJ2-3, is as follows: DVKVTQSSRYLVKRTGEKVFLECVQDMDHENMFWYRQDPGLGLRLIYFSYDVKMKEKGDIPEGYSVSREKKERFSLILESASTNQTSMYLCASSLLERVADTQYFGPGTRLTVL.

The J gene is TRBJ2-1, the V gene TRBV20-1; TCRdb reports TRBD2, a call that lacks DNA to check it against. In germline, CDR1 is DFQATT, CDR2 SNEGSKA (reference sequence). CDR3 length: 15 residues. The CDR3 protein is CSARPRDYPRNEQFF.

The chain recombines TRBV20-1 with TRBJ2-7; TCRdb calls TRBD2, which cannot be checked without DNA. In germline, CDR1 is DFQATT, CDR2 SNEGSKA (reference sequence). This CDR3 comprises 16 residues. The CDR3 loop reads CSAGLGLAGGRYEQYF.

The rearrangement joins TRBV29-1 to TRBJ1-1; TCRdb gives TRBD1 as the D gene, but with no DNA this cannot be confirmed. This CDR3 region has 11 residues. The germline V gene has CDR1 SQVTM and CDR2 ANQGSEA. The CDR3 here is CSNKPGQEAFF.

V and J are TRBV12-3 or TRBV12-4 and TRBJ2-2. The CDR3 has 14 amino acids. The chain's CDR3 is CAGRKASNTGELFF.